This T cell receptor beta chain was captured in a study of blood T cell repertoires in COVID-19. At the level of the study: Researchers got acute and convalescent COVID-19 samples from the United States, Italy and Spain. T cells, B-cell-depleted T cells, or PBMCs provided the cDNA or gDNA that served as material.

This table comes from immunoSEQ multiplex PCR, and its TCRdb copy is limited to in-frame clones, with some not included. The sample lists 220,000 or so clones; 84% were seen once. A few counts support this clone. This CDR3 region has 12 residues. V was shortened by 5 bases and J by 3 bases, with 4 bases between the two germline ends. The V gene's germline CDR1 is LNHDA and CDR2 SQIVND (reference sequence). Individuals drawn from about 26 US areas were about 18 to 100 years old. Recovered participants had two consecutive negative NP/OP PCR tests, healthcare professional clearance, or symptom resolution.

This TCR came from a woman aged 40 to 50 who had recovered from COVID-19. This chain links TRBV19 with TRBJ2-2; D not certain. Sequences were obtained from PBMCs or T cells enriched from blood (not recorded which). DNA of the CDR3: TGTGCCAGTAGTTCCGACACCGGGGAGCTGTTTTTT. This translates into CASSSDTGELFF.